These T cell receptor beta chains were read from a single sample in a study of T-cell memory formation after mild COVID-19. Each CDR3 protein is one row after TCRdb ran MiXCR on the 5' RACE reads. The data show almost 250,000 distinct CDR3 sequences, approximately 15% seen once. Sequenced sample: PBMCs or a T cell subset sorted from them (not recorded which). The origin of the receptors is an adult woman who had mild COVID-19 (a few samples of this study predate the infection). Cell type and time point are not known. The CDR3 runs from the conserved cysteine through the conserved F or W. The D gene is left open where the match is weak. The size entry is marked missing in some rows and otherwise reads once, few, many or a size class.

TRBJ2-5,TRBD2,.,TRBV29-1,TGCAGCGTTGTACAGCGGGAGGTGGGGGAGACCCAGTACTTC,CSVVQREVGETQYF
TRBJ2-1,.,few,TRBV7-2,TGTGCCAGCAGCTCCTTTGTGGCCCTCGGAATGTTTGAGCAGTTCTTC,CASSSFVALGMFEQFF
TRBJ2-3,.,few,TRBV5-1,TGCGCCAGCAGCTTGGGTGCTAGCGACCCTAGCACAGATACGCAGTATTTT,CASSLGASDPSTDTQYF
TRBJ2-5,TRBD2,.,TRBV7-6,TGTGCCAGCAGCACGGGACTAGCGGGAGAGACCCAGTACTTC,CASSTGLAGETQYF
TRBJ2-5,TRBD2,many,TRBV5-1,TGCGCCAGCAGCCCCCAGAGCGGGGGGAAGACCCAGTACTTC,CASSPQSGGKTQYF
TRBJ2-7,TRBD2,.,TRBV4-2,TGTGCCAGCAGCCAAGATGCTTACGGGAGGGCCGGGTACGAGCAGTACTTC,CASSQDAYGRAGYEQYF
TRBJ1-1,.,few,TRBV25-1,TGTGCCAGCAGTGAATCCGGGTACGGAAACACTGAAGCTTTCTTT,CASSESGYGNTEAFF
TRBJ2-1,TRBD2,few,TRBV6-1,TGTGCCAGCAGGAGGGCGGGGGGGCTCAATGAGCAGTTCTTC,CASRRAGGLNEQFF
TRBJ1-4,.,.,TRBV25-1,TGTGCCAGCAGTGCGCGGGATAGTTGGGAAAAACTGTTTTTT,CASSARDSWEKLFF
TRBJ2-7,.,few,TRBV10-3,TGTGCCATCAGTGGGAGCGACTCCTCCTACGAGCAGTACTTC,CAISGSDSSYEQYF
TRBJ2-4,.,.,TRBV21-1,TGTGCCAGCAGCAAAGAAGGGCAGCGTCGAAGACTAGCCAAAAACATTCAGTACTTC,CASSKEGQRRRLAKNIQYF
TRBJ1-3,TRBD1,.,TRBV12-3/TRBV12-4,TGTGCCAGCATTGGACAGGGTACTGGAAACACCATATATTTT,CASIGQGTGNTIYF
TRBJ2-5,.,few,TRBV5-1,TGCGCCAGCAGCCCCCGACTGCCCTCTAGCTCCCAGTACTTC,CASSPRLPSSSQYF
TRBJ2-1,.,few,TRBV6-5,TGTGCCAGTTACGGCCGGCGGGGCTTTAGGAATGAGCAGTTCTTC,CASYGRRGFRNEQFF
TRBJ1-1,.,few,TRBV2,TGTGCCAGCACACGCACACGGGGGGAGAACACTGAAGCTTTCTTT,CASTRTRGENTEAFF
TRBJ2-3,.,few,TRBV4-1,TGCGCCAGCAAGGACTGGGGGAACACAGATACGCAGTATTTT,CASKDWGNTDTQYF
TRBJ2-7,.,few,TRBV12-5,TGTGCTAGTGGTTTGGTAGGAGCCTACGAGCAGTACTTC,CASGLVGAYEQYF
TRBJ2-4,.,few,TRBV11-2,TGTGCCAGCAGCCCCAGGGGAATTAAAAACATTCAGTACTTC,CASSPRGIKNIQYF
TRBJ2-6,.,few,TRBV20-1,TGCAGTGCTAACAGAAGCTCTGGGGCCAACGTCCTGACTTTC,CSANRSSGANVLTF
TRBJ1-2,.,many,TRBV5-1,TGCGCCAGCAGCCAGAACCAGGCTGGCTATGGCTACACCTTC,CASSQNQAGYGYTF
TRBJ2-7,.,few,TRBV20-1,TGCAGTGCTAGAGGGGGACCTCAGGGCTACGAGCAGTACTTC,CSARGGPQGYEQYF
TRBJ1-5,.,many,TRBV3-1,TGTGCCAGCAGCCAAGGCCTCCTGCGGGTCCGCTCGTACAATCAGCCCCAGCATTTT,CASSQGLLRVRSYNQPQHF
TRBJ1-2,.,few,TRBV12-3/TRBV12-4,TGTGCCAGCAGCCACGGGACCGGTGGCTACACCTTC,CASSHGTGGYTF
TRBJ1-2,TRBD1,.,TRBV15,TGTGCCACCTCGGAGATGACAGGGGGGCTCTATGGCTACACCTTC,CATSEMTGGLYGYTF
TRBJ2-5,TRBD1,few,TRBV5-1,TGCGCCAGCAGCCCGAATTACAGGGGGCAAGAGACCCAGTACTTC,CASSPNYRGQETQYF
TRBJ2-7,TRBD2,few,TRBV29-1,TGCAGCGTTGAACTAGCGGCCTACGAGCAGTACTTC,CSVELAAYEQYF
TRBJ1-5,.,few,TRBV5-4,TGTGCCAGCAGCGTGGATACAGGGAGCAATCAGCCCCAGCATTTT,CASSVDTGSNQPQHF
TRBJ2-7,.,.,TRBV7-2,TGTGCCAGCAGCATTCGGGGCGGGACCCAATACGAGCAGTACTTC,CASSIRGGTQYEQYF
TRBJ1-1,.,.,TRBV12-3/TRBV12-4,TGTGCCAGCAGCTCAGAGTTGGGCCTTCAGGGGAGCACTGAAGCTTTCTTT,CASSSELGLQGSTEAFF
TRBJ2-7,.,.,TRBV12-3/TRBV12-4,TGTGCCAGCAGTTTAGGAGTCCTCGAGCAGTACTTC,CASSLGVLEQYF
TRBJ2-1,.,.,TRBV7-6,TGTGCCAGCAGCTTGGGACTGGGCGTCGATGAGCAGTTCTTC,CASSLGLGVDEQFF
TRBJ2-6,.,.,TRBV6-5,TGTGCCAGCAGTTCCGAGGGGGGACAGACTGGGGCCAACGTCCTGACTTTC,CASSSEGGQTGANVLTF
TRBJ1-1,TRBD1,few,TRBV29-1,TGCAGCGTTGGGGACAGGGTGAACACTGAAGCTTTCTTT,CSVGDRVNTEAFF
TRBJ1-4,.,.,TRBV5-1,TGCGCCAGCAGCTTGGGGGGATCAACTAATGAAAAACTGTTTTTT,CASSLGGSTNEKLFF